Shown below are 27 T cell receptor beta chains from a single sample sequenced in a study of neoadjuvant anti-PD-1 for oral cavity cancer. Clones were sequenced by immunoSEQ multiplex PCR, and TCRdb holds only the in-frame ones, with some missing. The sample contains approximately 35,000 clones, around nine tenths of which appear only once. Source: PBMCs, taken before nivolumab (anti-PD-1) treatment. These receptors all come from a person between 40 and 80 years old with oral cavity squamous cell carcinoma.

J is TRBJ1-5 and V is TRBV27; TRBD1 is a possible D gene (6 bases). The CDR3 has 18 residues. Germline V CDR1 and CDR2: MNHEY, SMNVEV (reference sequence). V was pared by 1 base and J by 2 bases, with 18 bases between. The CDR3 nucleotides are TGTGCCAGCAGTTTATTTCCCACCCAGACAGGACGCAATCAGCCCCAGCATTTT. Amino acids: CASSLFPTQTGRNQPQHF.

The rearrangement links TRBV7-9 to TRBJ1-2, with 10 bases fitting TRBD1. Germline V CDR1 and CDR2: SEHNR, FQNEAQ (reference sequence). The CDR3 covers 16 residues. The ends lost 5 bases at V and 3 bases at J; junction bases unmatched: 9. The CDR3 nucleotides read TGTGCCAGCAGCCCCACTGGGACAGGGGATTACTATGGCTACACCTTC. Its protein product is CASSPTGTGDYYGYTF.

The V call is TRBV5-1, the J call TRBJ1-1; unclear D gene. In germline, CDR1 is SGHRS, CDR2 YFSETQ. V was pared by 4 bases and J by 1 base, with 5 bases between. The CDR3 contains 12 residues. The chain's CDR3 is CASSRRNTEAFF. The CDR3 DNA sequence: TGCGCCAGCAGCCGGCGGAACACTGAAGCTTTCTTT.

The chain couples TRBV10-3 to TRBJ1-4; D uncertain. Germline V CDR1 and CDR2: ENHRY, SYGVKD. The CDR3 contains 14 residues. The V and J ends lost 0 bases and 5 bases respectively, with 7 bases between them. The CDR3 reads CAISESGSNEKLFF. CDR3 nucleotide sequence: TGTGCCATCAGTGAGTCGGGGAGCAATGAAAAACTGTTTTTT.

CDR3 sequence: CASSYSGLAGEQYF. CDR3 bases: TGTGCCAGCAGTTACTCGGGACTGGCCGGCGAGCAGTACTTC. The chain is built from TRBV6-6 and TRBJ2-7; D might be TRBD2 (6 bases). Germline V gene sequence: CDR1 MNHNY, CDR2 SVGAGI (reference sequence). V gave up 0 bases and J gave up 6 bases, with 12 bases separating them. The CDR3 has 14 residues.

The gene calls are TRBV6-1 and TRBJ2-3; 11 bases are shared with TRBD1. Germline V lookup: CDR1 MNHNS, CDR2 SASEGT. The CDR3 totals 13 residues. V lost 4 bases to trimming and J lost 8 bases; unmatched junction nucleotides: 2. CDR3: CASSGGQGGTQYF. The CDR3 DNA follows: TGTGCCAGCAGTGGGGGACAGGGGGGTACGCAGTATTTT.

The chain couples TRBV7-8 to TRBJ2-1; 12 nucleotides align to TRBD1. Germline CDR1 reads SGHVS; CDR2 reads FQNEAQ. The junction had 15 bases not matched to a gene; V was cut back by 4 bases and J by 5 bases. The CDR3 covers 19 residues. The DNA of the CDR3 is TGTGCCAGCAGCTCCCCCAACTGGGACAGGGGGCAAGCGGACAATGAGCAGTTCTTC. Translating it yields CASSSPNWDRGQADNEQFF.

V usage is TRBV11-2 and J usage is TRBJ2-7; D remains ambiguous. Trimming took off 1 base at V and 4 bases at J, with 11 bases between the two ends. The CDR3 has 14 residues. CDR1 and CDR2 (germline): SGHAT, FQNNGV. In DNA, the CDR3 is TGTGCCAGCAGCTTAGTAGGGCAACCATACGAGCAGTACTTC. Encoded protein: CASSLVGQPYEQYF.

The rearrangement joins TRBV4-2 to TRBJ2-7; D is unresolved. There are 11 residues in the CDR3. Germline values: CDR1 LGHNA, CDR2 YNFKEQ. Trimming removed 8 bases at V and 0 bases at J, with 5 bases between. CDR3 nucleotides: TGTGCCAGCTCTGACTCCTACGAGCAGTACTTC. This encodes CASSDSYEQYF.

This chain joins TRBV15 and TRBJ2-7; 7 nucleotides match TRBD1. This CDR3 comprises 13 residues. Germline trimming cut 4 bases from V and 2 bases from J; bases unmatched to any gene: 2. CDR1 and CDR2 (germline): LNHNV, YYDKDF (reference sequence). CDR3 loop: CATSKGGPYEQYF. The CDR3 DNA sequence: TGTGCCACCAGCAAAGGGGGCCCCTACGAGCAGTACTTC. Full variable domain (missing parts from reference TRBV15 and TRBJ2-7): DAMVIQNPRYQVTQFGKPVTLSCSQTLNHNVMYWYQQKSSQAPKLLFHYYDKDFNNEADTPDNFQSRRPNTSFCFLDIRSPGLGDTAMYLCATSKGGPYEQYFGPGTRLTVT.

The CDR3 region is CASRGTGRNEQFF. CDR3 in DNA: TGTGCCAGCAGGGGGACAGGGAGGAATGAGCAGTTCTTC. This sequence joins TRBV2 and TRBJ2-1, with 9 bases aligning to TRBD1. The V gene end was trimmed by 6 bases and the J gene end by 7 bases; junction bases not matched to a gene: 4. CDR3 length equals 13 residues. CDR1 and CDR2 from the germline V gene are SNHLY and FYNNEI. Full variable domain (missing parts from reference TRBV2 and TRBJ2-1): EPEVTQTPSHQVTQMGQEVILRCVPISNHLYFYWYRQILGQKVEFLVSFYNNEISEKSEIFDDQFSVERPDGSNFTLKIRSTKLEDSAMYFCASRGTGRNEQFFGPGTRLTVL.

V and J are TRBV28 and TRBJ2-7; tentatively, D is TRBD2 (6 bases). V lost 7 bases and J 2 bases, leaving 9 bases between the germline ends. The length of the CDR3 is 12 residues. Germline-derived CDR1 and CDR2 are MDHEN and SYDVKM. The CDR3 is CASTGVAYEQYF. Written as DNA, the CDR3 is TGTGCCAGCACGGGGGTAGCCTACGAGCAGTACTTC.

This clone was seen only a few times. The V and J genes are TRBV5-1 and TRBJ2-3; the D gene is possibly TRBD2 (5 bases). Trimming left V 4 bases short and J 1 base short, with 13 bases between. The CDR3 runs 15 residues. The germline V gene encodes CDR1 SGHRS and CDR2 YFSETQ. The CDR3 coding sequence is TGCGCCAGCAGCGTAAGTTCGCGGGGCACAGATACGCAGTATTTT. Residues: CASSVSSRGTDTQYF.

As DNA, the CDR3 is TGTGCCAGCAGCTTAGGGCGCGAAGCTTTCTTT. Residues: CASSLGREAFF. The chain is built from TRBV7-2 and TRBJ1-1; D gene ambiguous. Germline V CDR1 and CDR2: SGHTA, FQGNSA. V was shortened by 1 base and J by 8 bases, with 5 bases between the two germline ends. The CDR3 loop spans 11 amino acids. Variable domain in full (rest from reference TRBV7-2 and TRBJ1-1): GAGVSQSPSNKVTEKGKDVELRCDPISGHTALYWYRQSLGQGLEFLIYFQGNSAPDKSGLPSDRFSAERTGGSVSTLTIQRTQQEDSAVYLCASSLGREAFFGQGTRLTVV.

The chain uses TRBV30 and TRBJ1-5; 8 bases are a match to TRBD1. Germline V gives CDR1 GTSNPN, CDR2 SVGIG (reference sequence). The CDR3 has 16 residues. With 2 bases clipped from V and 2 bases from J, the junction kept 8 bases outside the gene matches. The CDR3 DNA is TGTGCCTGGAGTATCCCGCCACAGGGGGGCAATCAGCCCCAGCATTTT. Its translation: CAWSIPPQGGNQPQHF.

This clone occurred once. The genes are TRBV6-6 and TRBJ1-1; D gene ambiguous. V lost 0 bases, J lost 6 bases, and 8 bases lay in between. The CDR3 spans 13 residues. Germline-derived CDR1 and CDR2 are MNHNY and SVGAGI (reference sequence). DNA for the CDR3: TGTGCCAGCAGTTACTCCCCCTTAGCTGAAGCTTTCTTT. It specifies CASSYSPLAEAFF.

V usage is TRBV6-4 and J usage is TRBJ2-1; tentative D call: TRBD2 (5 bases). Trimming left V 4 bases short and J 1 base short, with 11 bases between. The CDR3 extends over 15 amino acids. CDR1 is MRHNA and CDR2 is SNTAGT in the germline V gene. The CDR3 loop reads CASSVRAESYNEQFF. The CDR3 DNA reads as TGTGCCAGCAGTGTCCGAGCGGAGTCCTACAATGAGCAGTTCTTC.

This rearrangement joins TRBV7-2 to TRBJ1-5; D might be TRBD1 (5 bases). V gave up 5 bases and J gave up 0 bases, with 11 bases separating them. Germline V gives CDR1 SGHTA, CDR2 FQGNSA. The CDR3 extends over 15 amino acids. CDR3 residues: CASSPPGDSNQPQHF. As DNA, the CDR3 is TGTGCCAGCAGCCCTCCGGGGGATAGCAATCAGCCCCAGCATTTT.

The V gene is TRBV7-8, the J gene TRBJ1-6; D not resolved. The CDR3 runs to 11 residues. The ends were cut back, 1 base at V and 12 bases at J, with 4 bases in the middle. Germline CDR1 and CDR2: SGHVS and FQNEAQ. Here the CDR3 DNA reads TGTGCCAGCAGCTTAGGCGAACCCCTCCACTTT. This encodes CASSLGEPLHF.

This chain uses TRBV5-4 with TRBJ2-5, with no clear D. This CDR3 comprises 13 residues. V was cut by 0 bases and J by 0 bases, with 3 bases left in between. Germline V CDR1 and CDR2: SGHNT, YYREEE (reference sequence). The CDR3 sequence: CASSLVNQETQYF. As DNA, the CDR3 is TGTGCCAGCAGCTTGGTGAACCAAGAGACCCAGTACTTC.

The chain combines TRBV30 with TRBJ1-6; TRBD1 agrees at 7 bases. V lost 4 bases, J lost 5 bases, and 5 bases stayed unmatched. Per the germline V gene, CDR1 is GTSNPN and CDR2 is SVGIG (reference sequence). This CDR3 is built from 14 residues. The CDR3 DNA follows: TGTGCCTGGACCTTGACAGGGAATAATTCACCCCTCCACTTT. Translation: CAWTLTGNNSPLHF.

The chain uses TRBV4-3 and TRBJ2-2; D is ambiguous. Trimming pared 0 bases from V and 3 bases from J, leaving 8 bases between. The CDR3 has 15 residues. The germline CDR1 and CDR2 sequences are LGHNA and YSLEER. DNA of the CDR3: TGCGCCAGCAGCCAAGATTGGCGAGACACCGGGGAGCTGTTTTTT. Translating gives CASSQDWRDTGELFF.

The chain uses TRBV19 and TRBJ1-1; D unresolved. CDR3 length: 15 amino acids. The V gene's germline CDR1 is LNHDA and CDR2 SQIVND (reference sequence). The V and J ends lost 3 bases and 5 bases respectively, with 16 bases between them. This CDR3 reads CASSILREGGTEAFF. CDR3 sequence (DNA): TGTGCCAGTAGTATCCTTCGCGAGGGAGGAACTGAAGCTTTCTTT.

This clone appeared a few times. The genes are TRBV4-1 and TRBJ1-5; D perhaps matches TRBD1 (6 bases). The ends were cut back, 2 bases at V and 2 bases at J, with 16 bases in the middle. Germline V gives CDR1 MGHRA, CDR2 YSYEKL. The CDR3 has 17 residues. CDR3 residues: CASSQRGGGDGNQPQHF. CDR3 coding DNA: TGCGCCAGCAGCCAAAGGGGGGGAGGGGATGGCAATCAGCCCCAGCATTTT.

In this sample, this clone turned up once. The rearrangement joins TRBV2 to TRBJ1-1; possible D gene TRBD1, 5 bases. V gave up 5 bases and J gave up 0 bases, with 13 bases separating them. Germline V gene sequence: CDR1 SNHLY, CDR2 FYNNEI. The CDR3 spans 15 residues. The CDR3 DNA follows: TGTGCCAGCAGTAAGCCGGGACCTCTGAACACTGAAGCTTTCTTT. Amino acids: CASSKPGPLNTEAFF.

This chain connects TRBV4-1 to TRBJ1-3; TRBD1 is a possible D gene (5 bases). Trimming stripped 5 bases from V and 4 bases from J, with 33 bases between. The germline gives CDR1 MGHRA, CDR2 YSYEKL. CDR3 length: 21 residues. The CDR3 sequence is CASSWRPWRGTDVPGGNTIYF. The DNA for the CDR3 is TGCGCCAGCAGCTGGAGGCCTTGGCGAGGGACGGATGTCCCCGGCGGAAACACCATATATTTT.

This clone has only one observation. V usage is TRBV7-2 and J usage is TRBJ2-3; D uncertain. CDR3 length: 13 residues. Trimming cost V 5 bases and J 4 bases, with 10 bases left between them. CDR1 is SGHTA, CDR2 FQGNSA, per germline. CDR3 region: CASSQGQADTQYF. CDR3 bases: TGTGCCAGCAGCCAAGGCCAGGCAGATACGCAGTATTTT. Supplemented by reference TRBV7-2 and TRBJ2-3, the full variable domain reads GAGVSQSPSNKVTEKGKDVELRCDPISGHTALYWYRQSLGQGLEFLIYFQGNSAPDKSGLPSDRFSAERTGGSVSTLTIQRTQQEDSAVYLCASSQGQADTQYFGPGTRLTVL.